This T cell receptor beta chain was sequenced for a study of beta chain features in type 1 diabetes. Points from the study as a whole: Across all four CD4+ subsets, people with type 1 diabetes showed modestly shorter TCRB CDR3s.

This clone was seen a handful of times. What it binds is not known. Since all of the isolated RNA was reverse transcribed, expressed TCRB transcripts were what got sequenced. Sequencing was performed with immunoSEQ multiplex PCR; in TCRdb, only in-frame clones are kept and a portion is missing. The table lists more than 250,000 clones, 14% of them singletons. The receptor was isolated from a young man with type 1 diabetes. Sequencing was done on a sample of naive CD4+ T cells from blood.

CDR3 sequence (DNA): TGTGCCAGCAGTGAATACACCCAGGCCAAAGAGACCCAGTACTTC. Translated: CASSEYTQAKETQYF. J is TRBJ2-5 and V is TRBV25-1; no clear D. Germline CDR1 reads MGHDK; CDR2 reads SYGVNS. CDR3 length: 15 residues. Trimming stripped 0 bases from V and 3 bases from J, with 11 bases between.